These T cell receptor beta chains were read from a single sample in a study of cytotoxic CD8 clonotypes in ibrutinib-treated CLL. Repertoires were generated with immunoSEQ multiplex PCR, while TCRdb's copy carries only in-frame clones and drops some. The sample has 17,000 or so clones, 70% to 90% seen once. This specimen consisted of PBMCs, obtained before ibrutinib treatment. The receptors come from a human donor with chronic lymphocytic leukemia. Both conserved end residues are part of each CDR3. A D gene is named only where the DNA matches it firmly. Size is stated for part of the rows, as once, few or many counts, or as a class when the clone is expanded.

j_call: TRBJ2-7
d_call: NA
clone_size: NA
v_call: TRBV28
cdr3_nt: TGTGCCAGCAGTTTATTTATGCCTAGGGAGCAGTACTTC
cdr3_aa: CASSLFMPREQYF

j_call: TRBJ2-7
d_call: TRBD1
clone_size: NA
v_call: TRBV7-9
cdr3_nt: TGTGCCAGCAGCTCATCCGGGACAGGCCGTCTAATCGAGCAGTACTTC
cdr3_aa: CASSSSGTGRLIEQYF

j_call: TRBJ2-3
d_call: NA
clone_size: NA
v_call: TRBV11-2
cdr3_nt: TGTGCCAGCAGCCTTAGACTGAGCACAGATACGCAGTATTTT
cdr3_aa: CASSLRLSTDTQYF

j_call: TRBJ2-1
d_call: NA
clone_size: NA
v_call: TRBV7-9
cdr3_nt: TGTGCCAGCAGCTTAGTGCGGAGCTACAATGAGCAGTTCTTC
cdr3_aa: CASSLVRSYNEQFF

j_call: TRBJ1-2
d_call: NA
clone_size: NA
v_call: TRBV5-1
cdr3_nt: TGCGCCAGCAGCTTGACCTGGGTATCTAGCTACACCTTC
cdr3_aa: CASSLTWVSSYTF

j_call: TRBJ2-7
d_call: NA
clone_size: NA
v_call: TRBV30
cdr3_nt: TGTGCCTGGAGTGTACGTAGGGGTGGCGAGCAGTACTTC
cdr3_aa: CAWSVRRGGEQYF

j_call: TRBJ2-5
d_call: NA
clone_size: NA
v_call: TRBV18
cdr3_nt: TGTGCCAGCCAGGGGGAGGAAGAGTACTTC
cdr3_aa: CASQGEEEYF

j_call: TRBJ1-5
d_call: NA
clone_size: NA
v_call: TRBV1
cdr3_nt: TGCACCAGCAGCCAATGTCCGTTGGGTAGCAATCAGCCCCAGCATTTT
cdr3_aa: CTSSQCPLGSNQPQHF

j_call: TRBJ2-1
d_call: NA
clone_size: NA
v_call: TRBV9
cdr3_nt: TGTGCCAGCAGCGCCAGGGGTAACAATGAGCAGTTCTTC
cdr3_aa: CASSARGNNEQFF

j_call: TRBJ2-7
d_call: TRBD2
clone_size: NA
v_call: TRBV19
cdr3_nt: TGTGCCAGTAGTATAGTCGGGGGAGGGGCCTACGAGCAGTACTTC
cdr3_aa: CASSIVGGGAYEQYF

j_call: TRBJ1-1
d_call: NA
clone_size: NA
v_call: TRBV28
cdr3_nt: TGTGCCAGCAGTTTATTGTGGGAGAACACTGAAGCTTTCTTT
cdr3_aa: CASSLLWENTEAFF

j_call: TRBJ1-5
d_call: NA
clone_size: NA
v_call: TRBV10-2
cdr3_nt: TGCGCCAGCAGTGAGGTGAAGGGACCCCAGCATTTT
cdr3_aa: CASSEVKGPQHF

j_call: TRBJ2-2
d_call: NA
clone_size: NA
v_call: TRBV29-1
cdr3_nt: TGCAGCGTTGTTAAGAGTTCCCAGGGTTATACCGGGGAGCTGTTTTTT
cdr3_aa: CSVVKSSQGYTGELFF

j_call: TRBJ2-3
d_call: TRBD2
clone_size: NA
v_call: TRBV7-2
cdr3_nt: TGTGCCAGCAGCTGGCGGGGACTAGCGACCGATACGCAGTATTTT
cdr3_aa: CASSWRGLATDTQYF

j_call: TRBJ2-6
d_call: TRBD1
clone_size: NA
v_call: TRBV28
cdr3_nt: TGTGCCAGCAGTTCAACAGGGGTTGGGGCCAACGTCCTGACTTTC
cdr3_aa: CASSSTGVGANVLTF

j_call: TRBJ2-1
d_call: NA
clone_size: NA
v_call: TRBV29-1
cdr3_nt: TGCAGCGCTACTAGCACCCCAAATGAGCAGTTCTTC
cdr3_aa: CSATSTPNEQFF

j_call: TRBJ2-7
d_call: NA
clone_size: NA
v_call: TRBV2
cdr3_nt: TGTGCCAGCAGTGAGACGTCTTTGATAACCTACGAGCAGTACTTC
cdr3_aa: CASSETSLITYEQYF

j_call: TRBJ2-7
d_call: TRBD2
clone_size: NA
v_call: TRBV18
cdr3_nt: TGTGCCAGCTCACCACGTCTCGGGACTAGCCTCTACGAGCAGTACTTC
cdr3_aa: CASSPRLGTSLYEQYF

j_call: TRBJ1-2
d_call: TRBD1
clone_size: NA
v_call: TRBV28
cdr3_nt: TGTGCCAGCAGTCTGACCTCTCCCGGGACAGCGGCTGGTGGCTACACCTTC
cdr3_aa: CASSLTSPGTAAGGYTF

j_call: TRBJ2-1
d_call: NA
clone_size: once
v_call: TRBV18
cdr3_nt: TGTGCCAGCTCACGGCAGGGTGAGCAGTTCTTC
cdr3_aa: CASSRQGEQFF

j_call: TRBJ2-1
d_call: TRBD2
clone_size: NA
v_call: TRBV5-1
cdr3_nt: TGCGCCAGCAGCTTGGGCGGGAGCATCTACAATGAGCAGTTCTTC
cdr3_aa: CASSLGGSIYNEQFF

j_call: TRBJ2-5
d_call: NA
clone_size: once
v_call: TRBV5-4
cdr3_nt: TGTGCCAGCAGCTTGGCCGGGCTTGCGAAGGGGACCCAGTACTTC
cdr3_aa: CASSLAGLAKGTQYF

j_call: TRBJ2-1
d_call: NA
clone_size: NA
v_call: TRBV7-3
cdr3_nt: TGTGCCAGCAGCTTAATACTACGGAATGAGCAGTTCTTC
cdr3_aa: CASSLILRNEQFF

j_call: TRBJ2-7
d_call: NA
clone_size: NA
v_call: TRBV6-5
cdr3_nt: TGTGCCAGCTGCGAAGGCCTGAGCTCCTACGAGCAGTACTTC
cdr3_aa: CASCEGLSSYEQYF

j_call: TRBJ2-1
d_call: NA
clone_size: NA
v_call: TRBV27
cdr3_nt: TGTGCCAGCAGTTTTGTGGGCTCCTCCTACAATGAGCAGTTCTTC
cdr3_aa: CASSFVGSSYNEQFF

j_call: TRBJ2-7
d_call: NA
clone_size: NA
v_call: TRBV7-8
cdr3_nt: TGTGCCAGCAGCTTAGGTCGGGGGGCCCTACACGAGCAGTACTTC
cdr3_aa: CASSLGRGALHEQYF

j_call: TRBJ2-6
d_call: NA
clone_size: NA
v_call: TRBV7-6
cdr3_nt: TGTGCCAGCAGCGCCAAGCTTGAATCACAAAGTCGGGCCAACGTCCTGACTTTC
cdr3_aa: CASSAKLESQSRANVLTF

j_call: TRBJ1-5
d_call: NA
clone_size: NA
v_call: TRBV19
cdr3_nt: TGTGCCAGTAGTATTCTAGGAGGGTACCAGCCCCAGCATTTT
cdr3_aa: CASSILGGYQPQHF

j_call: TRBJ2-1
d_call: TRBD2
clone_size: NA
v_call: TRBV10-2
cdr3_nt: TGCGCCAGCAGCGGACTAGCGGGTGCCTCCTACAATGAGCAGTTCTTC
cdr3_aa: CASSGLAGASYNEQFF

j_call: TRBJ2-7
d_call: TRBD2
clone_size: once
v_call: TRBV27
cdr3_nt: TGTGCCAGCAGTTTGTCAAGGGGAGGGAACGAGCAGTACTTC
cdr3_aa: CASSLSRGGNEQYF

j_call: TRBJ2-1
d_call: TRBD2
clone_size: NA
v_call: TRBV30
cdr3_nt: TGTGCCTGTCAGCCCGGACTAGCGGTCAACAATGAGCAGTTCTTC
cdr3_aa: CACQPGLAVNNEQFF

j_call: TRBJ1-3
d_call: TRBD1
clone_size: NA
v_call: TRBV4-3
cdr3_nt: TGCGCCAGCAGCCAAGACCAGGGGGCAAACACCATATATTTT
cdr3_aa: CASSQDQGANTIYF

j_call: TRBJ2-1
d_call: TRBD2
clone_size: NA
v_call: TRBV6-6
cdr3_nt: TGTGCCAGCAGTCCCGGACAGCTGTCGGGGGGGCCACAGTTCTTC
cdr3_aa: CASSPGQLSGGPQFF